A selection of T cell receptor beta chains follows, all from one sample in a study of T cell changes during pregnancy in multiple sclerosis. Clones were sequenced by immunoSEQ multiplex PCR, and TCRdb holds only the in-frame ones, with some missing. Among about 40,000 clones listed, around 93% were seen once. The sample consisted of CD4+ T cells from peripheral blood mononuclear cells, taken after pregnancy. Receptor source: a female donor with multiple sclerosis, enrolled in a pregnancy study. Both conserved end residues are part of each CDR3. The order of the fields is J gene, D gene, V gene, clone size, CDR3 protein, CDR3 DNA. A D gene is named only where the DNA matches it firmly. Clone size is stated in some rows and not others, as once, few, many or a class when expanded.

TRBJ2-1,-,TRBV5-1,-,CASTLDGVSYNEQFF,TGCGCCAGCACCCTGGACGGGGTCTCCTACAATGAGCAGTTCTTC
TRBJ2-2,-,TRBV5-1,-,CASSLWGSTGTGELFF,TGCGCCAGCAGCTTGTGGGGGTCGACAGGCACCGGGGAGCTGTTTTTT
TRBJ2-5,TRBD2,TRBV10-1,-,CASKLAGKETQYF,TGCGCCAGCAAACTAGCGGGGAAAGAGACCCAGTACTTC
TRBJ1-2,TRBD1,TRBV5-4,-,CASSTSGQGIYGYTF,TGTGCCAGCAGCACCTCGGGACAGGGAATCTATGGCTACACCTTC
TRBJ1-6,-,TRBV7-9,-,CASSLGQVRGNSPLHF,TGTGCCAGCAGCTTAGGACAGGTCAGGGGAAATTCACCCCTCCACTTT
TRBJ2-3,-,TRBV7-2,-,CASSLDGPRAQYF,TGTGCCAGCAGCTTAGACGGCCCGAGGGCGCAGTATTTT
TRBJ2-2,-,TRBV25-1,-,CASSIQRDTGELFF,TGTGCCAGCAGTATACAGAGGGACACCGGGGAGCTGTTTTTT
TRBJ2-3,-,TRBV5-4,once,CASSSDFQSTDTQYF,TGTGCCAGCAGCTCGGACTTCCAGAGCACAGATACGCAGTATTTT
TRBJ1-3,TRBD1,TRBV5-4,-,CASSRGQAPRDTIYF,TGTGCCAGCAGCAGAGGACAGGCCCCTAGGGACACCATATATTTT
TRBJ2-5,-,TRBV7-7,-,CASSLLDSGTQYF,TGTGCTAGCAGCTTATTGGACTCCGGGACCCAGTACTTC
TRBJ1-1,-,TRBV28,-,CASSFLRKRQIEAFF,TGTGCCAGCAGTTTTCTACGGAAACGACAAATTGAAGCTTTCTTT
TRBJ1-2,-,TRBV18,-,CASSPEQGGYGYTF,TGTGCCAGCTCACCGGAACAGGGCGGCTATGGCTACACCTTC
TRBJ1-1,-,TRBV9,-,CASSVSRNTEAFF,TGTGCCAGCAGCGTTAGTCGGAACACTGAAGCTTTCTTT
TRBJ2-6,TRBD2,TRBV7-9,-,CASSIFEPGGPGANVLTF,TGTGCCAGCAGCATATTTGAGCCGGGGGGGCCTGGGGCCAACGTCCTGACTTTC
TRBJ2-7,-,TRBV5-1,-,CASSVGTLKDVYQNYEQYF,TGCGCCAGCAGCGTCGGGACTCTAAAGGATGTATACCAAAATTACGAGCAGTACTTC
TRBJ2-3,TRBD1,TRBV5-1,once,CASRTGVETDTQYF,TGCGCCAGTCGGACAGGAGTTGAAACAGATACGCAGTATTTT
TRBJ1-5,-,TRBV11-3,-,CASSLGVSAGASCNQPQHF,TGTGCCAGCAGCTTAGGGGTATCGGCGGGGGCTAGTTGCAATCAGCCCCAGCATTTT
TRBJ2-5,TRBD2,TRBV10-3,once,CAISGERGGETQYF,TGTGCCATCAGTGGGGAGCGCGGGGGGGAGACCCAGTACTTC
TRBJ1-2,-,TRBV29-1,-,CSVQEQGPNGYTF,TGCAGCGTCCAAGAACAGGGCCCGAATGGCTACACCTTC
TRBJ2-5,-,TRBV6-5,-,CASSYRGHQETQYF,TGTGCCAGCAGTTACAGGGGCCACCAAGAGACCCAGTACTTC
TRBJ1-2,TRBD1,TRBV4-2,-,CASSQDMTGRGNYGYTF,TGTGCCAGCAGCCAAGATATGACAGGCAGGGGGAACTATGGCTACACCTTC
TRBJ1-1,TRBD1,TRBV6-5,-,CASGSGQTEAFF,TGTGCCAGCGGATCGGGACAGACTGAAGCTTTCTTT
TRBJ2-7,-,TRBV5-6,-,CASSRESYEQYF,TGTGCCAGCAGCCGGGAGAGCTACGAGCAGTACTTC
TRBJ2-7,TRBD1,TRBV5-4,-,CASSRDSTYEQYF,TGTGCCAGCAGTCGGGACAGCACCTACGAGCAGTACTTC
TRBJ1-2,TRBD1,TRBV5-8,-,CASSLVGDRGAYGYTF,TGTGCCAGCAGCTTAGTGGGGGACAGAGGAGCCTATGGCTACACCTTC
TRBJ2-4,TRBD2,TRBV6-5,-,CASSFGGAAKNIQYF,TGTGCCAGCAGTTTCGGGGGGGCGGCCAAAAACATTCAGTACTTC
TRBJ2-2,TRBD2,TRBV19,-,CASMRAGVGTGELFF,TGTGCCAGTATGAGAGCGGGGGTAGGCACCGGGGAGCTGTTTTTT
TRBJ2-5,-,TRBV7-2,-,CASSLSGMVETQYF,TGTGCCAGCAGCTTATCGGGGATGGTGGAGACCCAGTACTTC
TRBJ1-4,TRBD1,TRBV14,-,CASSQGRRQGREKLFF,TGTGCCAGCAGCCAAGGGCGGAGACAGGGACGGGAAAAACTGTTTTTT
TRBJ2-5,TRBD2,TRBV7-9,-,CASSLLAGGQETQYF,TGTGCCAGCAGCCTACTAGCGGGGGGACAAGAGACCCAGTACTTC
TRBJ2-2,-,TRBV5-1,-,CASMSSNTGELFF,TGCGCCAGCATGTCTTCGAACACCGGGGAGCTGTTTTTT
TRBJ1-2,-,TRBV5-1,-,CASSLGPTGYGYTF,TGCGCCAGCAGCTTGGGTCCGACGGGCTATGGCTACACCTTC
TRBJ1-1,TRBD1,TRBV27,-,CASSLLTGRNTEAFF,TGTGCCAGCAGTTTACTGACAGGGAGGAACACTGAAGCTTTCTTT
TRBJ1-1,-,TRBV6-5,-,CASSPFYFGTEAFF,TGTGCCAGCAGCCCGTTTTATTTCGGCACTGAAGCTTTCTTT
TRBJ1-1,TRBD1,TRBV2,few,CASRAQGPSPEAFF,TGTGCCAGCAGGGCACAGGGGCCCTCCCCTGAAGCTTTCTTT
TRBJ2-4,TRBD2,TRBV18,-,CASSPGLAGGKIAKNIQYF,TGTGCCAGCTCACCGGGACTAGCGGGGGGTAAGATAGCCAAAAACATTCAGTACTTC
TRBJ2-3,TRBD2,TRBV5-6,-,CASSHGLAGTDTQYF,TGTGCCAGCAGCCACGGACTAGCTGGGACAGATACGCAGTATTTT
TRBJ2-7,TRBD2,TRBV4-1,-,CASSDGLAGIYEQYF,TGCGCCAGCAGCGACGGGCTAGCGGGGATCTACGAGCAGTACTTC
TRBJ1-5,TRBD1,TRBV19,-,CASSARKQGYSNQPQHF,TGTGCCAGTAGTGCAAGAAAACAGGGGTATAGCAATCAGCCCCAGCATTTT
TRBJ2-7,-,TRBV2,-,CASYGGHSSYEQYF,TGTGCCAGCTACGGGGGTCACAGCTCCTACGAGCAGTACTTC
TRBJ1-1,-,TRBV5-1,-,CASSTNTGSGAFF,TGCGCCAGCAGCACAAACACAGGGAGCGGAGCTTTCTTT
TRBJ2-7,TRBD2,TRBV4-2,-,CASSQELAGFYEQYF,TGTGCCAGCAGCCAAGAACTAGCGGGTTTTTACGAGCAGTACTTC
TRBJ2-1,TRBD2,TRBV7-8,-,CASSPPGSGGFNEQFF,TGTGCCAGCAGCCCCCCTGGTAGCGGGGGGTTCAATGAGCAGTTCTTC
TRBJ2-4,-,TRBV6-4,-,CASSRSGGPRRTKNIQYF,TGTGCCAGCAGCAGAAGCGGTGGACCCCGGAGGACCAAAAACATTCAGTACTTC
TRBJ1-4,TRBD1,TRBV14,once,CASSQDRGASEKLFF,TGTGCCAGCAGCCAGGACAGGGGAGCGAGTGAAAAACTGTTTTTT
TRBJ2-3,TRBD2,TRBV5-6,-,CASSSVVAGGTDTQYF,TGTGCCAGCAGCTCAGTGGTTGCGGGGGGCACAGATACGCAGTATTTT
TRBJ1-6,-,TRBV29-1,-,CSVGVGQPPLHF,TGCAGCGTTGGAGTGGGACAACCACCCCTCCACTTT
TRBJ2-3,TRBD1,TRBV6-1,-,CASSERQGFVADTQYF,TGTGCCAGCAGTGAACGACAGGGTTTCGTCGCAGATACGCAGTATTTT
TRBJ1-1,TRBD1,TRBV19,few,CASKVDRDGEAFF,TGTGCCAGTAAGGTGGACAGGGATGGTGAAGCTTTCTTT
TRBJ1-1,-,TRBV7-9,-,CASSSNPRWGVNTEAFF,TGTGCCAGCAGCTCCAACCCTCGTTGGGGGGTGAACACTGAAGCTTTCTTT